Below, 19 T cell receptor beta chains from the same sample are listed, as sequenced in a study of shared clonotypes between healthy human individuals. Repertoires were generated with immunoSEQ multiplex PCR, while TCRdb's copy carries only in-frame clones and drops some. The sample shows under 1,100,000 clones, 60% to 80% of them seen only once. Material: memory CD4+ T cells sorted from blood. Indicated subset: CD45RA-negative fraction. All receptors derive from a man between 18 and 29 years old in good health.

V gene TRBV28 combines with J gene TRBJ1-2; 8 bases are shared with TRBD1. The V segment lost 7 bases and the J segment 3 bases; nucleotides outside the gene matches: 4. In germline, CDR1 is MDHEN, CDR2 SYDVKM. The CDR3 runs 13 residues. CDR3 in amino acids: CASISDRDYGYTF. The CDR3 bases are TGTGCCAGCATTTCGGACAGGGACTATGGCTACACCTTC.

The chain recombines TRBV9 with TRBJ2-7; D gene unclear. Germline loops: CDR1 SGDLS, CDR2 YYNGEE. Deletions cut 0 bases from V and 3 bases from J, with 13 bases between. The CDR3 extends over 15 amino acids. The CDR3 loop reads CASSVGSRNSYEQYF. The CDR3 DNA sequence: TGTGCCAGCAGCGTAGGATCTAGGAATAGCTACGAGCAGTACTTC.

The chain has TRBV29-1 and TRBJ2-3; 7 nucleotides align to TRBD2. The V gene's germline CDR1 is SQVTM and CDR2 ANQGSEA. The CDR3 extends over 15 amino acids. The trim removed 5 bases at V and 1 base at J, leaving 9 bases unmatched. Here the CDR3 reads CSVPKDGRGTDTQYF. Here the CDR3 DNA reads TGCAGCGTTCCCAAGGATGGGAGGGGCACAGATACGCAGTATTTT.

The CDR3 loop reads CACRRDTAGQPQHF. The CDR3 DNA reads as TGTGCCTGTCGACGGGACACGGCGGGTCAGCCCCAGCATTTT. The J gene is TRBJ1-5, the V gene TRBV28, with D perhaps TRBD1 (6 bases). The CDR3 covers 14 residues. Germline V lookup: CDR1 MDHEN, CDR2 SYDVKM. V lost 11 bases to trimming and J lost 6 bases, with 20 bases between them. Full variable domain (remainder filled in from reference TRBV28 and TRBJ1-5): DVKVTQSSRYLVKRTGEKVFLECVQDMDHENMFWYRQDPGLGLRLIYFSYDVKMKEKGDIPEGYSVSREKKERFSLILESASTNQTSMYLCACRRDTAGQPQHFGDGTRLSIL.

This clone was recorded only once. The gene calls are TRBV7-2 and TRBJ1-3; TRBD1 is a possible D gene (6 bases). The germline V gene encodes CDR1 SGHTA and CDR2 FQGNSA. The ends were cut back, 7 bases at V and 5 bases at J, with 15 bases in the middle. There are 14 residues in the CDR3. This chain's CDR3 is CASTLQGSRNTIYF. In DNA, the CDR3 is TGTGCCAGCACCTTGCAGGGGTCCAGAAACACCATATATTTT.

This chain connects TRBV5-1 to TRBJ2-7, with D hard to call. The V gene's germline CDR1 is SGHRS and CDR2 YFSETQ. V was pared by 2 bases and J by 7 bases, with 7 bases between. CDR3 size: 11 residues. CDR3 in DNA: TGCGCCAGCAGCTTTATAGGGGAGCAGTACTTC. Residues: CASSFIGEQYF. Variable domain in full (rest from reference TRBV5-1 and TRBJ2-7): KAGVTQTPRYLIKTRGQQVTLSCSPISGHRSVSWYQQTPGQGLQFLFEYFSETQRNKGNFPGRFSGRQFSNSRSEMNVSTLELGDSALYLCASSFIGEQYFGPGTRLTVT.

The rearrangement uses TRBV4-3 and TRBJ2-7, with 10 positions matching TRBD2. Looked up from germline, CDR1 is LGHNA and CDR2 is YSLEER. J gave up 3 bases and V 1 base, and 3 bases lay outside the gene matches. The CDR3 extends over 15 amino acids. The CDR3 DNA reads TGCGCCAGCAGCCAAGGACTAGCGGGTATCTACGAGCAGTACTTC. The encoded protein is CASSQGLAGIYEQYF.

The V gene is TRBV5-4, the J gene TRBJ2-5; D is possibly TRBD2 (5 bases). CDR3 length: 14 amino acids. Trimming took 4 bases from V and 4 from J, leaving 14 bases between them. Germline V CDR1 and CDR2: SGHNT, YYREEE (reference sequence). The CDR3 sequence: CASSPIEGAETQYF. CDR3 sequence (DNA): TGTGCCAGCAGCCCGATAGAGGGCGCAGAGACCCAGTACTTC.

The chain has TRBV18 and TRBJ2-7; 12 nucleotides match TRBD2. From germline, CDR1 is KGHSH and CDR2 LQKENI. The CDR3 is made up of 15 amino acids. V shed 4 bases and J 2 bases; nucleotides not matched to a gene: 3. CDR3 nucleotides: TGTGCCAGCTCACTCTCTAGCGGGGGGGCCTACGAGCAGTACTTC. As protein: CASSLSSGGAYEQYF.

The chain couples TRBV21-1 to TRBJ2-7; the table's D call of TRBD1 was not tested on the DNA. TRBV21-1 constitutes a pseudogene. CDR3 length equals 14 residues. The CDR3 region has the DNA TGTGCCAGCAGACTGCCGGGACAGACGTACGAGCAGTACTTC. This codes for CASRLPGQTYEQYF.

This clone was recorded at least ten times. This sequence joins TRBV5-1 and TRBJ2-2, with D possibly TRBD2 on 6 matching bases. Between the trimmed V and J ends, which lost 6 bases and 6 bases, there was a span of 18 bases. From germline, CDR1 is SGHRS and CDR2 YFSETQ. The CDR3 has 15 residues. This CDR3 is CASNWGSGWSGELFF. The DNA of the CDR3 is TGCGCCAGCAATTGGGGTAGCGGTTGGTCCGGGGAGCTGTTTTTT.

This clone came up a few times. The chain joins TRBV9 to TRBJ2-7, with D possibly TRBD2 on 7 matching bases. The CDR3 is 15 residues long. Germline V gene data show CDR1 as SGDLS and CDR2 as YYNGEE. The V and J ends lost 0 bases and 1 base respectively, with 11 bases between them. The CDR3 DNA reads as TGTGCCAGCAGCGTAGAGGCGGGGGCGTCCTACGAGCAGTACTTC. This codes for CASSVEAGASYEQYF.

A word on this clone: The same CDR3 also results from other DNA sequences found in this sample. The chain recombines TRBV7-2 with TRBJ2-1; 10 bases are a match to TRBD2. Germline values: CDR1 SGHTA, CDR2 FQGNSA. The ends lost 0 bases at V and 8 bases at J; junction bases unmatched: 7. CDR3 length: 16 residues. The CDR3 sequence is CASSLAGLAGVHEQFF. The CDR3 DNA reads TGTGCCAGCAGCTTAGCGGGGCTAGCGGGAGTCCATGAGCAGTTCTTC.

The gene calls are TRBV4-1 and TRBJ2-1; 10 bases are shared with TRBD2. This CDR3 contains 17 residues. V lost 1 base to trimming and J lost 2 bases; unmatched junction nucleotides: 5. Germline CDR1 MGHRA, CDR2 YSYEKL. CDR3 protein: CASSQGPSGSPYNEQFF. The DNA of the CDR3 is TGCGCCAGCAGCCAAGGTCCTAGCGGGAGCCCCTACAATGAGCAGTTCTTC.

This chain uses TRBV19 with TRBJ2-7, with D possibly being TRBD1 (6 bases). CDR3 length: 14 amino acids. V lost 5 bases to trimming and J lost 0 bases, with 11 bases between them. Germline-derived CDR1 and CDR2 are LNHDA and SQIVND (reference sequence). For the CDR3, the DNA is TGTGCCAGTAGTGCGGACAGAAGCTCCTACGAGCAGTACTTC. Encoded protein: CASSADRSSYEQYF.

The CDR3 reads CASSFMPRDTQYF. The CDR3 DNA reads as TGTGCCAGCAGCTTCATGCCCCGGGATACGCAGTATTTT. The V and J genes are TRBV7-2 and TRBJ2-3, with D hard to call. CDR1 is SGHTA, CDR2 FQGNSA, per germline. This CDR3 region has 13 residues. V was pared by 3 bases and J by 6 bases, with 10 bases between.

The rearrangement links TRBV5-1 to TRBJ1-2; maybe TRBD1 (5 bases). Per germline, CDR1 SGHRS and CDR2 YFSETQ. The CDR3 is made up of 17 amino acids. V was trimmed by 6 bases and J by 3 bases, leaving 24 bases between them. The CDR3 DNA follows: TGCGCCAGCACCACACCCCCCGGAGGGGAAGATTACTATGGCTACACCTTC. Its translation: CASTTPPGGEDYYGYTF.

Here the CDR3 DNA reads TGCGCCAGCAGCTACTCCGGGCAGGGGAACACTGAAGCTTTCTTT. It codes for CASSYSGQGNTEAFF. The rearrangement links TRBV5-1 to TRBJ1-1; a possible D gene is TRBD1 (5 bases). The germline V gene encodes CDR1 SGHRS and CDR2 YFSETQ. Trimming removed 3 bases at V and 1 base at J, with 13 bases between. The CDR3 spans 15 residues.

The chain recombines TRBV9 with TRBJ1-2, with D perhaps TRBD1 (6 bases). V lost 1 base, J lost 6 bases, and 13 bases lay in between. Per the germline V gene, CDR1 is SGDLS and CDR2 is YYNGEE. This CDR3 contains 14 residues. The DNA for the CDR3 is TGTGCCAGCAGCGTAACAAGCTCAGGGGATGGCTACACCTTC. It specifies CASSVTSSGDGYTF. The full variable domain, rest sourced from reference TRBV9 and TRBJ1-2, is DSGVTQTPKHLITATGQRVTLRCSPRSGDLSVYWYQQSLDQGLQFLIQYYNGEERAKGNILERFSAQQFPDLHSELNLSSLELGDSALYFCASSVTSSGDGYTFGSGTRLTVV.